These T cell receptor beta chains were read from a single sample in a study of CD8 T cells in Susac syndrome. Via MiXCR, TCRdb re-called the immunoSEQ multiplex PCR reads, giving one row per CDR3 protein. In the table there are approximately 120,000 distinct CDR3 sequences, about 95% of which are singletons. The material sequenced was CD4+ T cells from PBMCs. The receptor source for this set is a human donor in good health. CDR3s leave out the opening cysteine and the closing phenylalanine or tryptophan. A D gene is named only where the DNA matches it firmly. Size values are once, few and many counts, or a class for expanded clones, and some rows have none.

CDR3aa: ASSVNIWGGDTQY; v_gene: TRBV9; abundance: .; d_gene: TRBD2
CDR3aa: SVEGGRLAVFDEQF; v_gene: TRBV29-1; abundance: .; d_gene: .
CDR3aa: ASRGGEGPTYEQY; v_gene: TRBV9; abundance: .; d_gene: TRBD2
CDR3aa: ASSYSFDLESPLH; v_gene: TRBV6-6; abundance: .; d_gene: .
CDR3aa: ASSKGTGGKYEQY; v_gene: TRBV6-6; abundance: .; d_gene: TRBD1
CDR3aa: SARGLAGGLNTQY; v_gene: TRBV20-1; abundance: .; d_gene: TRBD2
CDR3aa: ASSRWGQQETQY; v_gene: TRBV7-2; abundance: .; d_gene: .
CDR3aa: ASTSTSGDPYEQY; v_gene: TRBV3-1; abundance: .; d_gene: TRBD2
CDR3aa: ASSLWGTGELF; v_gene: TRBV28; abundance: once; d_gene: .
CDR3aa: ASSETFQPQH; v_gene: TRBV2; abundance: .; d_gene: .
CDR3aa: ASSFASGSQGTQY; v_gene: TRBV5-6; abundance: .; d_gene: TRBD2
CDR3aa: ASSQTGTNTEAF; v_gene: TRBV3-1; abundance: .; d_gene: .
CDR3aa: SVAASSYGYT; v_gene: TRBV29-1; abundance: .; d_gene: .
CDR3aa: ASSLVSLAGGSYEQY; v_gene: TRBV7-6; abundance: .; d_gene: TRBD2
CDR3aa: SVEYPGTGVSYEQY; v_gene: TRBV29-1; abundance: .; d_gene: TRBD1
CDR3aa: ASSAMLDETQY; v_gene: TRBV9; abundance: .; d_gene: .
CDR3aa: SVDAGVSDTQY; v_gene: TRBV29-1; abundance: .; d_gene: TRBD2